Following are 3 T cell receptor beta chains from one sample sequenced in a study of blood T cell repertoires in COVID-19. Assay used: immunoSEQ multiplex PCR; TCRdb lists only in-frame clones, some missing. The data contain 150,000 to 200,000 clones, about 83% of them seen just once; the ten biggest clones take up roughly 2.7%. The sample taken for sequencing was peripheral blood. The receptors were gathered from a woman of 80 years or more with COVID-19, enrolled during active disease.

The rearrangement links TRBV7-2 to TRBJ2-3, with D uncertain. The CDR3 has 14 residues. Germline V lookup: CDR1 SGHTA, CDR2 FQGNSA. Trimming left V 1 base short and J 6 bases short, with 11 bases between. The CDR3 bases are TGTGCCAGCAGCTTAGTTTTTTCCCGGGATACGCAGTATTTT. It specifies CASSLVFSRDTQYF.

This rearrangement joins TRBV7-8 to TRBJ2-1, with D unresolved. In germline, CDR1 is SGHVS, CDR2 FQNEAQ. The CDR3 extends over 16 amino acids. V was pared by 0 bases and J by 0 bases, with 9 bases between. The CDR3 is CASSLARGSSYNEQFF. Here the CDR3 DNA reads TGTGCCAGCAGCTTAGCTCGCGGAAGCTCCTACAATGAGCAGTTCTTC.

V and J are TRBV6-1 and TRBJ1-2, with D tentatively TRBD1 (6 bases). This CDR3 region has 15 residues. The germline gives CDR1 MNHNS, CDR2 SASEGT. Trimming removed 0 bases at V and 4 bases at J, with 12 bases between. The CDR3 DNA is TGTGCCAGCAGTGAAGCGCGGGGGACACGCTATGGCTACACCTTC. This encodes CASSEARGTRYGYTF.